Shown below are 7 T cell receptor beta chains from a single sample sequenced in a study of cytomegalovirus exposure and HLA in healthy donors. Some clones are missing from TCRdb's copy, which holds only in-frame ones; the method was immunoSEQ multiplex PCR. Among 90,000 to 130,000 clones listed, 70% to 90% were seen once. Sequencing was carried out using PBMCs. These receptor sequences come from a young woman in good health and CMV-seropositive.

V and J are TRBV15 and TRBJ2-1; 13 bases align to TRBD2. This CDR3 has 16 residues. Germline CDR1 LNHNV, CDR2 YYDKDF (reference sequence). Trimming cost V 2 bases and J 2 bases; bases outside gene matches: 0. The CDR3 spells CATSRTSGGAYNEQFF. CDR3 sequence (DNA): TGTGCCACCAGCAGAACTAGCGGGGGGGCCTACAATGAGCAGTTCTTC.

V and J are TRBV6-5 and TRBJ2-1, with 7 bases aligning to TRBD1. The trim removed 2 bases at V and 2 bases at J, leaving 3 bases unmatched. CDR1 and CDR2 (germline): MNHEY, SVGAGI. This CDR3 contains 15 residues. As DNA, the CDR3 is TGTGCCAGCAGTTACAACGGACAGGCCTACAATGAGCAGTTCTTC. Its protein product is CASSYNGQAYNEQFF.

This clone was counted a single time. The V gene is TRBV25-1, the J gene TRBJ2-1; a weak D match, TRBD2 (5 bases). This CDR3 contains 15 residues. Trimming removed 5 bases from V and 6 bases from J, with 17 bases in between. Per germline, CDR1 MGHDK and CDR2 SYGVNS. The CDR3 region has the DNA TGTGCCAGCAGTCTGAATACGGGAACCCGCAATGAGCAGTTCTTC. It specifies CASSLNTGTRNEQFF.

This chain connects TRBV7-2 to TRBJ1-1; 7 bases line up with TRBD1. With V trimmed by 1 base and J by 4 bases, 15 bases remained unmatched. The germline V gene encodes CDR1 SGHTA and CDR2 FQGNSA. The CDR3 length is 18 residues. The CDR3 coding sequence is TGTGCCAGCAGCTTAGTTTCTCCCCGACAGGGCATAGTCACTGAAGCTTTCTTT. It codes for CASSLVSPRQGIVTEAFF.

This chain joins TRBV5-1 and TRBJ2-7; TRBD1 agrees at 9 bases. Germline lookup yields CDR1 SGHRS and CDR2 YFSETQ. The ends lost 3 bases at V and 1 base at J; junction bases unmatched: 2. This CDR3 region has 14 residues. In nucleotides, the CDR3 is TGCGCCAGCAGCTCGGACAGGGGATCCTACGAGCAGTACTTC. Its translation: CASSSDRGSYEQYF. Full variable domain (rest looked up from reference TRBV5-1 and TRBJ2-7): KAGVTQTPRYLIKTRGQQVTLSCSPISGHRSVSWYQQTPGQGLQFLFEYFSETQRNKGNFPGRFSGRQFSNSRSEMNVSTLELGDSALYLCASSSDRGSYEQYFGPGTRLTVT.

The V and J genes are TRBV19 and TRBJ1-2; 7 bases align to TRBD1. Germline assignment: CDR1 LNHDA and CDR2 SQIVND (reference sequence). There are 15 residues in the CDR3. V lost 4 bases to trimming and J lost 0 bases; unmatched junction nucleotides: 5. The CDR3 bases are TGTGCCAGTAGTAGGGACGGGACAGCTAACTATGGCTACACCTTC. As protein: CASSRDGTANYGYTF.

V is TRBV18 and J is TRBJ2-3, with TRBD2 identical over 9 bases. Germline-derived CDR1 and CDR2 are KGHSH and LQKENI. The CDR3 has 17 amino acids. V shed 3 bases, J shed 1 base, and the junction held 8 bases outside the gene matches. CDR3 amino acids: CASSPVGSGSGTDTQYF. The CDR3, as DNA: TGTGCCAGCTCACCGGTTGGTAGCGGGAGCGGCACAGATACGCAGTATTTT.